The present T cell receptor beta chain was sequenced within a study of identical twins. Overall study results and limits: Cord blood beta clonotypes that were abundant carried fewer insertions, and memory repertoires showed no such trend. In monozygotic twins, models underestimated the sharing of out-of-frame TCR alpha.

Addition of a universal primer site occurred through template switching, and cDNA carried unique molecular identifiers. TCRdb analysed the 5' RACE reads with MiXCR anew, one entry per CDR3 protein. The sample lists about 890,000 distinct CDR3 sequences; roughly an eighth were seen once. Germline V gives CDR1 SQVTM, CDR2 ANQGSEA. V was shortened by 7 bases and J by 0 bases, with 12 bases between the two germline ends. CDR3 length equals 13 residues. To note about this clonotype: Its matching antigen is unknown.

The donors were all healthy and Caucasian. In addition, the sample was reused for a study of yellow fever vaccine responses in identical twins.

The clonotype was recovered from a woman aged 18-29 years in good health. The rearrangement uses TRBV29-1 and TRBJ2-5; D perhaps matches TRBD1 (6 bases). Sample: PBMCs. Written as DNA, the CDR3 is TGCAGCGCCATCGGGACAAACCAAGAGACCCAGTACTTC. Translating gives CSAIGTNQETQYF.